This T cell receptor beta chain stems from a study of blood T cell repertoires in COVID-19. Study-wide background: In each case, the material was cDNA or gDNA derived from T cells, B-cell-depleted T cells, or PBMCs.

How the authors handled the data: Estimates of nucleated cell counts were drawn from the amplification of reference gene primers. Profiling relied on immunoSEQ multiplex PCR, and the TCRdb table lists in-frame clones only, not all of them. The D gene and trimming were derived from the DNA, and the V and J assignments and clone size from that table. Here the sample spans roughly 220,000 clones, 80% to 90% being singletons. Donors were grouped by their self-reported clinical history. The sample holds a few counts of this clone. The sequencing input was PBMCs or T cells enriched from blood (not recorded which). The receptor's source is a woman aged 50 to 60 with acute COVID-19.

The CDR3 here is CASSLIHGALHF. As DNA, the CDR3 is TGTGCCAGCAGTTTAATTCACGGGGCCCTCCACTTT. V and J are TRBV27 and TRBJ1-6; D not resolved. The CDR3 length is 12 residues. Germline V lookup: CDR1 MNHEY, CDR2 SMNVEV (reference sequence). V gave up 2 bases and J gave up 14 bases, with 10 bases separating them.